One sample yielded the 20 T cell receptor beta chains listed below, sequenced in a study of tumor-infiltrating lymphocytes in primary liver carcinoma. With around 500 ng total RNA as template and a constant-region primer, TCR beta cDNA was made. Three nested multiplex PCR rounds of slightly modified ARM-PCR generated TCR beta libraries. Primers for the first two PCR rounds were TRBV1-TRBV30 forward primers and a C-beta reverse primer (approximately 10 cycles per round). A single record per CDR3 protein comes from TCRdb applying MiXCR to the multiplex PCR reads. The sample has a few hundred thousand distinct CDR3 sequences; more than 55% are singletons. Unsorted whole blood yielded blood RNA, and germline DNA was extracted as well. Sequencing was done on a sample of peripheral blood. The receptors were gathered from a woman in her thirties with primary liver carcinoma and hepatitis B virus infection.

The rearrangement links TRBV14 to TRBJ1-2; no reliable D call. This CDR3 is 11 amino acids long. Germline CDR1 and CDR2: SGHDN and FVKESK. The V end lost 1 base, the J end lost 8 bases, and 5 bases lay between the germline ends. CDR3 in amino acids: CASSQGWGYTF. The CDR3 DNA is TGTGCCAGCAGCCAAGGCTGGGGCTACACCTTC. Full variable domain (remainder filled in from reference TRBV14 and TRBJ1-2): EAGVTQFPSHSVIEKGQTVTLRCDPISGHDNLYWYRRVMGKEIKFLLHFVKESKQDESGMPNNRFLAERTGGTYSTLKVQPAELEDSGVYFCASSQGWGYTFGSGTRLTVV.

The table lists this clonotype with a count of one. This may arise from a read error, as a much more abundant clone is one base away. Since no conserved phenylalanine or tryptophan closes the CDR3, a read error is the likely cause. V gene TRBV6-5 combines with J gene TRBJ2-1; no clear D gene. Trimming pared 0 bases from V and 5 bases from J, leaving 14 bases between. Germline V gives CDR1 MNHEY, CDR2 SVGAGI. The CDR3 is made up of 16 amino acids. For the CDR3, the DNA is TGTGCCAGCAGTTACTCGAAGGCCGGGCTTAACAATGAGCAGTTCTCC. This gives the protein CASSYSKAGLNNEQFS.

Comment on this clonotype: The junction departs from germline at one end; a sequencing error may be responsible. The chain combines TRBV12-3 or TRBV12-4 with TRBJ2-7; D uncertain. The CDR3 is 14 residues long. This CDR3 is CVSTQQPSLINQYF. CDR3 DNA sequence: TGTGTCAGCACCCAACAGCCATCTCTTATTAACCAGTACTTC.

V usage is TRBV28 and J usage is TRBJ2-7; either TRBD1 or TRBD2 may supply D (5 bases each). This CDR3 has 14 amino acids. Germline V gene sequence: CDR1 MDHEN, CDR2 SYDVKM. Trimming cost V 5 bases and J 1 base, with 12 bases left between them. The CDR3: CASSRDGQSYEQYF. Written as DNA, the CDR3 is TGTGCCAGCAGTCGGGACGGCCAATCCTACGAGCAGTACTTC.

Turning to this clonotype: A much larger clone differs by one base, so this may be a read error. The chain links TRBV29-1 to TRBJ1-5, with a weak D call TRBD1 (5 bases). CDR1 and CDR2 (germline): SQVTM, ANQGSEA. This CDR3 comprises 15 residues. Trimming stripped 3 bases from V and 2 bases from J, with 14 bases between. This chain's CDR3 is CSVEAGLGGNQPQHF. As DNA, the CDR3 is TGCAGCGTTGAGGCAGGGTTAGGAGGCAATCAGCCCCAGCATTTT.

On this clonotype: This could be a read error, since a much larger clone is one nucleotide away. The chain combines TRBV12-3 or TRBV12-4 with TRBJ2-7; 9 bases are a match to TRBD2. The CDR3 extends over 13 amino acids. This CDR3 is CARSLAGAMEQYF. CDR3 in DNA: TGTGCCAGAAGTTTAGCGGGGGCGATGGAGCAGTACTTC.

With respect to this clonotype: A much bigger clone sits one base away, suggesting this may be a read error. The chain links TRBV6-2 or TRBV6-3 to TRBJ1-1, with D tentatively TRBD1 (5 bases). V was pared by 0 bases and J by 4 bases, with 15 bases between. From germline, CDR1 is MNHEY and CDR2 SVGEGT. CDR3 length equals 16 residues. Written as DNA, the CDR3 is TGTGCCAGCAGTTACTCCGGACTAAAAGGGGTCACTGAAGCTTTCTTT. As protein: CASSYSGLKGVTEAFF.

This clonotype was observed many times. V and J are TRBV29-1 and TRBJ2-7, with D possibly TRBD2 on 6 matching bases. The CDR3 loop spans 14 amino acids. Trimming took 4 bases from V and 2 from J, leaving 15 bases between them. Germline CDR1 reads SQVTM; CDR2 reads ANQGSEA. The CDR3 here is CSVVLAGGAYEQYF. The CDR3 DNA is TGCAGCGTTGTTCTAGCAGGAGGGGCCTACGAGCAGTACTTC.

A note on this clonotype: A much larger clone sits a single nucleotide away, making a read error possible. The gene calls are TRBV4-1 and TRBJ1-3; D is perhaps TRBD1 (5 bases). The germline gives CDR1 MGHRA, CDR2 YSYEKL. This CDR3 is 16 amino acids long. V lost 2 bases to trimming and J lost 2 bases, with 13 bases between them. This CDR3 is CASSQIQEAPGNTIYF. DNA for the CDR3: TGCGCCAGCAGCCAAATACAGGAGGCGCCTGGAAACACCATATATTTT.

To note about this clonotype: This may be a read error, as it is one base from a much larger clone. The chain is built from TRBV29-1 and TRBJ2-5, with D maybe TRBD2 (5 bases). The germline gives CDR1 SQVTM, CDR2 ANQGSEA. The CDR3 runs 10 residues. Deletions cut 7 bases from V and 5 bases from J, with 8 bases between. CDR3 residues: CSAAGETQYF. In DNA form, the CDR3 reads TGCAGCGCTGCGGGTGAGACCCAGTACTTC.

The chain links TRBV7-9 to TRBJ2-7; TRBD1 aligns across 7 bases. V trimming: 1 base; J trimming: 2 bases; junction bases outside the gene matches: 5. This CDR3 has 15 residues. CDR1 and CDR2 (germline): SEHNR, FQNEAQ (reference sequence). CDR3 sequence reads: CASSLEGQLTYEQYF. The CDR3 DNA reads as TGTGCCAGCAGCTTAGAGGGACAGCTGACCTACGAGCAGTACTTC.

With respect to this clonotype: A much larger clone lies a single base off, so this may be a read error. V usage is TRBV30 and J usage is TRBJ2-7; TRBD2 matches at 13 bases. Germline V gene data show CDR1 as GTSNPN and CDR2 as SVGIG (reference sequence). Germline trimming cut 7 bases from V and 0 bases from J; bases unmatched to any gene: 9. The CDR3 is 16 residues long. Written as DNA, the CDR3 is TGTGCCTTAACCGAGACTAGCGGGAGGAACTCCTACGAGCAGTACTTC. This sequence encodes CALTETSGRNSYEQYF.

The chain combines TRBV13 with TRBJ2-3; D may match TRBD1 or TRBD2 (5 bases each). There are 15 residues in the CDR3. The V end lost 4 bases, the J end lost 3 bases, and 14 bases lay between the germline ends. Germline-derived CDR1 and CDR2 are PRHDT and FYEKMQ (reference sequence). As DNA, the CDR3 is TGTGCCAGCAGCTCCTGGGACGTATGGACAGATACGCAGTATTTT. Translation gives CASSSWDVWTDTQYF.

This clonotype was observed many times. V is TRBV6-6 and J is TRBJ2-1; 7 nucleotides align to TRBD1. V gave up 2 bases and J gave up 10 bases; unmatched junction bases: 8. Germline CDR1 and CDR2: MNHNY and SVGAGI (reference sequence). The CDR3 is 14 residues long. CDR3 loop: CASSYPTGIGEQFF. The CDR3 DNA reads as TGTGCCAGCAGTTACCCGACAGGGATCGGGGAGCAGTTCTTC.

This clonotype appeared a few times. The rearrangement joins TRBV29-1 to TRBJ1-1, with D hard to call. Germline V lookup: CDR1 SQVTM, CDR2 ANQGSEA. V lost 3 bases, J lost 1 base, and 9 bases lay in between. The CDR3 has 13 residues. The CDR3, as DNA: TGCAGCGTTGAGTCAGGAGAGAACACTGAAGCTTTCTTT. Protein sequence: CSVESGENTEAFF.

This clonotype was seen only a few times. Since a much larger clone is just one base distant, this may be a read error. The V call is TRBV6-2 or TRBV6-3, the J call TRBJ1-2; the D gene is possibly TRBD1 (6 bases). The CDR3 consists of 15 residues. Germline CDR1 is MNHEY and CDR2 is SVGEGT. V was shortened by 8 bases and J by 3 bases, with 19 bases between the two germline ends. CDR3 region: CASRGRGVSYYGYTF. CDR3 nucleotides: TGTGCCAGCCGGGGCAGGGGAGTATCCTACTATGGCTACACCTTC.

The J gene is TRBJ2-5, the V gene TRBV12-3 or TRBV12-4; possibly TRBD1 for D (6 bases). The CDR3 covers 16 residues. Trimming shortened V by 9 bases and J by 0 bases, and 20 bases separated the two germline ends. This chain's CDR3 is CASTQRQEWNQETQYF. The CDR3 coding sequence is TGTGCCAGTACCCAAAGACAGGAATGGAACCAAGAGACCCAGTACTTC.

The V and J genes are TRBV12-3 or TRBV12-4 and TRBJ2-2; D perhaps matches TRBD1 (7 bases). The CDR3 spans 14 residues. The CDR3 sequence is CVFHDREDTGELFF. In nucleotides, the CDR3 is TGTGTCTTCCATGACAGGGAGGACACCGGGGAGCTGTTTTTT.

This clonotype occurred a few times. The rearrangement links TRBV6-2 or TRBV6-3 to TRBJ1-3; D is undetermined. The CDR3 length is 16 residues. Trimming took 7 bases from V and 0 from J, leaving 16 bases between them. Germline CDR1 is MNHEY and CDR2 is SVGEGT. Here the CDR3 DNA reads TGTGCCAGCAATTCAATGACCGTACTCTCTGGAAACACCATATATTTT. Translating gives CASNSMTVLSGNTIYF.

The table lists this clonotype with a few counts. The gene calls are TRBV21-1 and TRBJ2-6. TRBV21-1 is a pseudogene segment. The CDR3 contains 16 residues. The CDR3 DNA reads TGTGCCAGCAGCTTTTGCTGGACGGCTGGGGCCAACGTCCTGACTTTC. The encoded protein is CASSFCWTAGANVLTF.